The entry that follows covers one T cell receptor (beta chain) sequence. This clonotype has a single count. What antigen it recognizes has not been identified. Base-call qualities are not available, and no considerably larger clone is one nucleotide away. Every donor was a healthy Caucasian. Receptors were amplified or captured by 5' RACE. Sequencing was performed on an Illumina HiSeq 2000. Template switching added a universal primer binding site, and the final cDNA carried a unique molecular identifier that allowed TCR cDNA molecules to be counted accurately. Specific primers in the conserved constant-segment region were used to synthesize first-strand cDNA for the TCR alpha and beta chains. Each cDNA library was double barcoded, with a SMART-Mk sample barcode plus Illumina barcodes, to control for contamination. TruSeq adapter sequences, together with Illumina sample barcodes, were added in two successive PCR steps. Sequencing of the TCR alpha and beta cDNA libraries was done on the Illumina HiSeq platform using custom primers. Concerning the study's data processing: MiGEC processed the raw reads to extract unique molecular identifiers, while MiXCR was used to determine the CDR3 positions. Recombination models were inferred per individual with the repgenHMM and IGoR tools using an EM algorithm. The tcR package in R was used for shared clonotype analysis, with sharing normalized by the product of cloneset sizes. Out-of-frame nonproductive sequences were analyzed to study raw recombination free of thymic and clonal selection effects. Through fastp at Q25 and MiXCR, TCRdb rebuilt clones from the public reads, retaining in-frame beta chains. Every entry covers one CDR3 protein and lists the most common genes and DNA from its rows. Here the V and J calls rest on TCRdb's processing, not on the authors' analysis. For this sample the table gives some 1,700,000 distinct CDR3 sequences, of which 32% were detected only once. 0.25% to 0.3% of the sample comes from the top ten.

Trimming at the junction amounts to 1 base on V and 4 bases on J, and the germline ends lie 11 bases apart. The CDR3 sequence holds 14 residues, the cysteine and phenylalanine included. Left in the record is the CDR3 DNA by itself, 42 bases read in frame from the first base. Taken from the germline V gene, the CDR1 and CDR2 loops are SGHRS and YFSETQ. The sample comes from a study of identical twins (dated by TCRdb to about 2016). At the level of the whole study: TCR alpha and beta repertoires from monozygotic twins, unrelated adults of various ages and cord blood were deep-sequenced to test whether fetal clonotypes persist. To rule out contamination, the twin experiments were replicated at different times with different library preparation protocols. Study-wide findings and limitations: Abundant cord blood beta clonotypes carried fewer insertions; young adult naive repertoires showed a weaker similar trend, while memory repertoires showed none. Conclusions relied on cross-sectional statistical analysis, since the same donors could not be followed over many years. Zero-insertion analyses could be partly confounded by invariant T cells such as MAIT and iNKT, although diverse VJ usage argued against such confounding for most clonotypes. Compared with coincidental sharing between unrelated individuals, out-of-frame TCR alpha sequences shared between twins showed an excess of sequences with low generation probability. In monozygotic twins, recombination models systematically underestimated out-of-frame TCR alpha sharing, but the models matched the sharing seen between unrelated individuals. In beta out-of-frame sequences, excess twin sharing was weaker, because having fewer shared sequences lowered the signal-to-noise ratio.

The V and J genes are TRBV5-1 and TRBJ1-1; the D region possibly corresponds to TRBD1 (5 bases align). Sequencing input: cord blood. This clonotype originated in a newborn girl in good health. The sequenced DNA: TGCGCCAGCAGCTTGATGACAGAGAGCACTGAAGCTTTCTTT. Translated, this is CASSLMTESTEAFF.